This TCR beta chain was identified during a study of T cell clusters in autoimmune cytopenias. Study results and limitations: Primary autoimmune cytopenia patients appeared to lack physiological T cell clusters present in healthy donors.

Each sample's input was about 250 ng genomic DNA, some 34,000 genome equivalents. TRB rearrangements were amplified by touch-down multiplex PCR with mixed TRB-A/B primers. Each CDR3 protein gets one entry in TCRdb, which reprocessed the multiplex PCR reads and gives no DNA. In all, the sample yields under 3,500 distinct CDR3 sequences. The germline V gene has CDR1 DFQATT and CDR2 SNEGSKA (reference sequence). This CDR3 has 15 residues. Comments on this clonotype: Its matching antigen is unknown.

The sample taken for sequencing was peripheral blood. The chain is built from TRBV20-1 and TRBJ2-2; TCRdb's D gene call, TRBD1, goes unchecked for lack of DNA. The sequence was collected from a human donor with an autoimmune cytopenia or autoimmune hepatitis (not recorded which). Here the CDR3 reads CSAIPGHRITGELFF.